One T cell receptor (beta chain) is described in this entry. Its antigen is not known. The data were obtained in a study of OX40 agonist ivuxolimab in advanced cancers. Study-wide context: Patients took ivuxolimab, an agonistic anti-OX40 (CD134) antibody. Partial response was recorded in three patients: one hepatocellular carcinoma and two cutaneous melanoma cases.

Overall study findings and caveats: The specificity for antigen of the expanded peripheral T cells was not determined. Nonresponders, in some cases, also had low normalized T-cell clonal expansion.

This table comes from immunoSEQ multiplex PCR, and its TCRdb copy is limited to in-frame clones, with some not included. The table shows 85,000 to 130,000 clones, with around nine tenths occurring only once. The origin of this receptor is an adult with an advanced solid tumor such as melanoma, head and neck, liver or kidney cancer. This specimen was CD4+ or CD8+ T cells sorted from blood, taken in a trial of the OX40 agonist ivuxolimab.

The CDR3 is CASFYNEQFF. The DNA for the CDR3 is TGTGCCAGCTTTTACAATGAGCAGTTCTTC. The chain has TRBV6-5 and TRBJ2-1; D is ambiguous. V lost 8 bases, J lost 4 bases, and 3 bases lay in between. CDR1 MNHEY and CDR2 SVGAGI come from the germline V gene. The length of the CDR3 is 10 residues.